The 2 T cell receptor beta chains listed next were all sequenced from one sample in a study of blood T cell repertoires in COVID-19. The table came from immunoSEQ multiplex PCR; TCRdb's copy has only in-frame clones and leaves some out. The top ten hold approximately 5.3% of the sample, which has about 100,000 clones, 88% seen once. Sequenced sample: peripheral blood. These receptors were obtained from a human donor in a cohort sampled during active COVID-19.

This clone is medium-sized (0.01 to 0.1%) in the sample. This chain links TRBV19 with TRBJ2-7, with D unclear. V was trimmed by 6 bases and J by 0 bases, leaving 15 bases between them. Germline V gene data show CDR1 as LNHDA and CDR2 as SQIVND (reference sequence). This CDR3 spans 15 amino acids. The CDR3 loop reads CASSPSGGSSYEQYF. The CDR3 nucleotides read TGTGCCAGTAGCCCCTCCGGCGGAAGCTCCTACGAGCAGTACTTC.

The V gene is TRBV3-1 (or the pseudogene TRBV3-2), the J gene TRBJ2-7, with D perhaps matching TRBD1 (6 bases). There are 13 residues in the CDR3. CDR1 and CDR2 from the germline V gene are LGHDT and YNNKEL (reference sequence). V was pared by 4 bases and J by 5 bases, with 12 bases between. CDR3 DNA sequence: TGTGCCAGCAGCCCCGGGACAATGAACGAGCAGTACTTC. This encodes CASSPGTMNEQYF.